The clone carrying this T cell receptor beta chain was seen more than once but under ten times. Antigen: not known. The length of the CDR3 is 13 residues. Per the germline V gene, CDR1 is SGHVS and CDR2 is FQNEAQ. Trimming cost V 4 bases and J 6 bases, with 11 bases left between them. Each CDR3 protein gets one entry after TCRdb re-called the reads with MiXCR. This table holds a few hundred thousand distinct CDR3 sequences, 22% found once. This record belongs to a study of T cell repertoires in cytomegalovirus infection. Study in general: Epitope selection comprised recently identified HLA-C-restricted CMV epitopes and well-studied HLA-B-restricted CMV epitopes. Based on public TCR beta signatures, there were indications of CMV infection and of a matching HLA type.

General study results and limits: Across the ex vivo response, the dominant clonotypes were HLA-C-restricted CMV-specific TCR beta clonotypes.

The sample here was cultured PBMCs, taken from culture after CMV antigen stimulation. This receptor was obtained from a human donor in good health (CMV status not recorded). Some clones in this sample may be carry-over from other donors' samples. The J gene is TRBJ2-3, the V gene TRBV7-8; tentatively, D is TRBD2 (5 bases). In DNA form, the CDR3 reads TGTGCCAGCAGCTCCGCCCAGCGGGATACGCAGTATTTT. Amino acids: CASSSAQRDTQYF.